The present T cell receptor beta chain was sequenced within a study of T cell responses to AZD1222 COVID-19 vaccine. Study background: Whether given at about 4 or about 12 weeks, second doses were pooled.

Study findings and constraints: A reported finding is that nearly half of spike-specific TCRs target unmutated variant regions. Mapped onto spike, vaccine-associated CD4 TCRs spanned it and were dominant at 160-218 and 743-854. Donors were chiefly white British, with a greater number of females, and clonal diversity was perhaps underestimated.

Profiling relied on immunoSEQ multiplex PCR, and the TCRdb table lists in-frame clones only, not all of them. The table lists approximately 100,000 clones, roughly 87% of them singletons. As regards this clone: The antigen remains undetermined.

Germline V gives CDR1 KGHSH, CDR2 LQKENI. This CDR3 comprises 20 residues. Trimming removed 0 bases at V and 0 bases at J, with 20 bases between. The rearrangement joins TRBV18 to TRBJ2-2; D might be TRBD2 (6 bases). Sequencing was performed on peripheral blood, taken on day 0 of AZD1222 vaccination. This TCR was sampled from an adult in good health. In nucleotides, the CDR3 is TGTGCCAGCTCACCACCGGCGACTAGGGGCCTAAATACGAACACCGGGGAGCTGTTTTTT. It translates to CASSPPATRGLNTNTGELFF.